The T cell receptor (beta chain) described here comes from a study of Ad26.COV2.S vaccination and SARS-CoV-2 variants. Worth noting for this clone: As yet, its antigen is unknown.

Treatment noted: around 19 received Ad26.COV2.S at low or high dose, single or two shots; 5 received placebo; per-sample allocation not given. Day 63 following the first vaccine or placebo injection was when the samples were taken. General observations from the study: From the TCR breadth and depth analyses, total T cell responses may have been underestimated. Substantial breadth was reportedly displayed by spike-specific CD8+ and CD4+ T cell responses after vaccination.

CDR1 SGHTA and CDR2 FQGNSA come from the germline V gene. This CDR3 region has 16 residues. With 1 base removed from V and 2 bases from J, the gap between germline ends came to 14 bases. Data came from immunoSEQ multiplex PCR; TCRdb stores just in-frame clones and leaves some out. Found here are about 480,000 clones, roughly nine tenths of them singletons; the top ten hold around 13%. Sample: peripheral blood, taken in a trial of Ad26.COV2.S vaccine versus placebo. The rearrangement joins TRBV7-2 to TRBJ2-5; maybe TRBD2 (7 bases). This TCR came from a person between 18 and 60 years old who received the Ad26.COV2.S COVID-19 vaccine or a placebo. As DNA, the CDR3 is TGTGCCAGCAGCTTAGTGGGGGCGGGGGCACAAGAGACCCAGTACTTC. This encodes CASSLVGAGAQETQYF.